The entry below describes one TCR beta chain. Trimming shortened V by 3 bases and J by 5 bases, and 10 bases separated the two germline ends. The germline V gene encodes CDR1 SGHNT and CDR2 YENEEA. The CDR3 covers 14 residues. The data stem from a study of shared clonotypes between healthy human individuals. PCR replicates from unsorted PBMC used roughly 300 ng DNA, and this amount was some 30,000 T cell genomes. The protocol was immunoSEQ multiplex PCR, while the TCRdb copy is restricted to in-frame clones and leaves out a portion. The table has fewer than 550,000 clones, roughly 85% seen once. Donors comprised healthy HIV-negative adults lacking recent acute infections or vaccinations. There were only Caucasian adults among the donors, and all lived in Nashville, Tennessee. Around 100 million PBMCs went into genomic DNA for unsorted samples.

This clonotype originated in a woman aged 40 to 50 in good health. Some clones in this sample may be carry-over from other donors' samples. The rearrangement uses TRBV11-3 and TRBJ2-2; D possibly corresponds to TRBD1 (5 bases). Sequencing was done on a sample of PBMCs. CDR3 in DNA: TGTGCCAGCAGCTTGGGGCTAGGGACCGGGGAGCTGTTTTTT. Protein product: CASSLGLGTGELFF. Supplemented by reference TRBV11-3 and TRBJ2-2, the full variable domain reads EAGVVQSPRYKIIEKKQPVAFWCNPISGHNTLYWYLQNLGQGPELLIRYENEEAVDDSQLPKDRFSAERLKGVDSTLKIQPAELGDSAVYLCASSLGLGTGELFFGEGSRLTVL.